This T cell receptor (beta chain) was retrieved from a study of T cell changes during pregnancy in multiple sclerosis. The germline V gene encodes CDR1 GTSNPN and CDR2 SVGIG (reference sequence). The CDR3 spans 14 residues. Using immunoSEQ multiplex PCR, the repertoire was profiled, and TCRdb retains in-frame clones only, with some absent. This sample has 30,000 to 40,000 clones, with roughly 90% found just once. This TCR was recovered from a female donor with multiple sclerosis, enrolled in a pregnancy study. The chain couples TRBV30 to TRBJ2-7; 10 bases match TRBD1. The sequencing here drew on CD8+ T cells from peripheral blood mononuclear cells, taken before pregnancy. The DNA for the CDR3 is TGTGCTCTCGACCGGGACAGGGGTTTCTACGAGCAGTACTTC. Translating gives CALDRDRGFYEQYF.